This TCR beta chain emerged from a study of blood T cells in healthy people across ages. CDR3 length: 14 amino acids. Germline loops: CDR1 MNHEY, CDR2 SVGAGI. Together with a sample-barcoded 5' primer, a J-beta primer mix was included in a second PCR lasting about 7 to 11 cycles. Every molecule of cDNA carried a tag from a template-switch adaptor with 12 random nucleotides. Each sample yielded at least 3 million CDR3-containing paired-end reads. TCRdb called the 5' RACE reads again in MiXCR, with one record for every CDR3 protein. The table records hundreds of thousands of distinct CDR3 sequences, 58% of them present only once. A note on this clonotype: Its target is unknown.

Whole-study findings and limits: Leaving the PBMCs unsorted stopped any conclusive comparison of naive versus antigen-experienced cells. In older individuals, TCR beta diversity per million T cells was lower, falling roughly linearly with age.

The specimen sequenced was blood. This chain joins TRBV6-5 and TRBJ2-4; 7 nucleotides align to TRBD2. The end of the DNA aligns better with TRBJ2-7, so the J call may be wrong. The clonotype comes from a man between 25 and 39 years old in good health. The CDR3 coding sequence is TGTGCCAGCAGTTTAAGCGGGGCACTATACGAGCAGTACTTC. It codes for CASSLSGALYEQYF.